Described below is a single T cell receptor beta chain sequence and its context. A far larger clone is only one base removed, so a read error is likely. Within the sample, other DNA sequences also encode this same CDR3. This sample is drawn from a study of shared clonotypes between healthy human individuals. The authors split each subset's genomic DNA evenly across several immunoSEQ plates. This table comes from immunoSEQ multiplex PCR, and its TCRdb copy is limited to in-frame clones, with some not included. The sample carries 90,000 to 100,000 clones, over 40% recorded once. This CDR3 has 14 residues. Germline V gene data show CDR1 as GTSNPN and CDR2 as SVGIG (reference sequence). Trimming removed 0 bases at V and 3 bases at J, with 8 bases between.

The J gene is TRBJ1-4, the V gene TRBV30; D call uncertain. This receptor was taken from a woman aged 40 to 50 in good health. Some clones in this sample may be carry-over from other donors' samples. Sequenced sample: PBMCs. The CDR3 protein is CAWSVLQSNEKLFF. CDR3 sequence (DNA): TGTGCCTGGAGTGTACTACAGTCTAATGAAAAACTGTTTTTT.